These 27 T cell receptor beta chains came from one sample sequenced in a study of identical twins. TCRdb reprocessed the 5' RACE reads with MiXCR, giving one entry per CDR3 protein. Altogether 550,000 to 700,000 distinct CDR3 sequences are present, around 20% being singletons, with the ten largest covering roughly 4%. The same sample was also studied in work on T cells expressing NK-cell markers.

What was sequenced was PBMCs. These receptors came from a woman aged 18-29 years in good health.

V is TRBV4-1 and J is TRBJ2-1, with D possibly being TRBD1 (6 bases). The CDR3 length is 12 residues. Germline loops: CDR1 MGHRA, CDR2 YSYEKL. V was cut by 3 bases and J by 9 bases, with 9 bases left in between. The CDR3 sequence is CASSHQGGEQFF. The CDR3, as DNA: TGCGCCAGCAGCCACCAAGGGGGTGAGCAGTTCTTC.

V usage is TRBV20-1 and J usage is TRBJ2-7; TRBD2 matches at 9 bases. Trimming removed 0 bases from V and 0 bases from J; junction bases left unmatched: 6. The CDR3 extends over 16 amino acids. Germline values: CDR1 DFQATT, CDR2 SNEGSKA (reference sequence). CDR3 sequence reads: CSARDVTSGFSYEQYF. The CDR3 nucleotides read TGCAGTGCTAGAGATGTTACTAGCGGGTTCTCCTACGAGCAGTACTTC.

In this sample, this clonotype turned up a few times. The CDR3 nucleotides are TGCGCCAGCAGCTGGACTAGCGGGAGGGGCGGTGAGCAGTTCTTC. Its protein product is CASSWTSGRGGEQFF. V usage is TRBV5-1 and J usage is TRBJ2-1, with TRBD2 matching 15 bases. V trimming: 3 bases; J trimming: 9 bases; junction bases outside the gene matches: 4. This CDR3 spans 15 amino acids. Germline CDR1 and CDR2: SGHRS and YFSETQ.

The DNA for the CDR3 is TGCGCCAGCACCGGACAGGGGGCCTACTCTGGGGCCAACGTCCTGACTTTC. This translates into CASTGQGAYSGANVLTF. The genes are TRBV10-2 and TRBJ2-6; 11 bases fit TRBD1. Germline lookup yields CDR1 WSHSY and CDR2 SAAADI. This CDR3 is built from 17 residues. With V trimmed by 7 bases and J by 0 bases, 5 bases remained unmatched.

This clonotype was counted many times. The CDR3 loop is CATSRDKGYNQPQHF. CDR3 DNA: TGTGCCACCAGCAGAGATAAGGGGTACAATCAGCCCCAGCATTTT. The chain combines TRBV15 with TRBJ1-5; TRBD1 is a possible D gene (5 bases). Trimming took off 0 bases at V and 3 bases at J, with 9 bases between the two ends. Germline V CDR1 and CDR2: LNHNV, YYDKDF (reference sequence). This CDR3 contains 15 residues.

The rearrangement uses TRBV5-1 and TRBJ1-1, with no clear D. Trimming pared 1 base from V and 3 bases from J, leaving 10 bases between. Germline V gives CDR1 SGHRS, CDR2 YFSETQ. CDR3 length: 14 residues. In nucleotides, the CDR3 is TGCGCCAGCAGCTTGTTTGGGGAGGACACTGAAGCTTTCTTT. Its translation is CASSLFGEDTEAFF.

The gene calls are TRBV6-6 and TRBJ2-1; maybe TRBD1 (6 bases). V was trimmed by 6 bases and J by 8 bases, leaving 14 bases between them. Germline CDR1 reads MNHNY; CDR2 reads SVGAGI (reference sequence). The CDR3 has 13 residues. CDR3 DNA: TGTGCCAGCAGCTTACAGGGATCAGATGAGCAGTTCTTC. Its protein product is CASSLQGSDEQFF.

The V gene is TRBV20-1, the J gene TRBJ2-1, with 10 bases that match TRBD2. The CDR3 loop spans 15 amino acids. Germline V gene sequence: CDR1 DFQATT, CDR2 SNEGSKA (reference sequence). J gave up 4 bases and V 5 bases, and 8 bases lay outside the gene matches. CDR3 DNA: TGCAGTGCTCCCCCCCTAGCGGGGGATTACAATGAGCAGTTCTTC. As protein: CSAPPLAGDYNEQFF.

This clonotype was counted only a few times. The chain combines TRBV6-2 or TRBV6-3 with TRBJ1-2; D unresolved. V lost 0 bases, J lost 4 bases, and 15 bases lay in between. The V gene's germline CDR1 is MNHEY and CDR2 SVGEGT. The CDR3 runs to 16 residues. CDR3 sequence (DNA): TGTGCCAGCAGTTACTCGAACAGTCGAGTGACCTATGGCTACACCTTC. Residues: CASSYSNSRVTYGYTF.

This clonotype was observed a handful of times. The chain is built from TRBV27 and TRBJ2-1; maybe TRBD2 (5 bases). The germline V and J ends were trimmed by 10 bases and 12 bases, with 16 bases remaining between them. The CDR3 is 11 amino acids. CDR1 is MNHEY and CDR2 is SMNVEV in the germline V gene (reference sequence). CDR3: CATRRGFGQFF. The CDR3 DNA reads as TGTGCCACAAGACGGGGTTTTGGGCAGTTCTTC.

This chain links TRBV6-2 or TRBV6-3 with TRBJ2-1; D gene unclear. CDR1 and CDR2 (germline): MNHEY, SVGEGT. The CDR3 is 14 residues long. Trimming removed 7 bases from V and 2 bases from J, with 12 bases in between. CDR3 sequence reads: CASTEPRPYNEQFF. Here the CDR3 DNA reads TGTGCCAGCACCGAACCGCGGCCCTACAATGAGCAGTTCTTC.

The chain has TRBV5-1 and TRBJ2-3, with D possibly TRBD2 on 6 matching bases. V was trimmed by 0 bases and J by 5 bases, leaving 13 bases between them. Germline V CDR1 and CDR2: SGHRS, YFSETQ. The CDR3 has 15 residues. The CDR3 sequence is CASSLGSGEIDTQYF. The DNA for the CDR3 is TGCGCCAGCAGCTTGGGGTCGGGGGAGATAGATACGCAGTATTTT.

The chain couples TRBV20-1 to TRBJ2-2; 9 bases agree with TRBD2. The CDR3 spans 15 residues. With 7 bases clipped from V and 0 bases from J, the junction kept 6 bases outside the gene matches. The germline CDR1 and CDR2 sequences are DFQATT and SNEGSKA (reference sequence). CDR3 sequence (DNA): TGCAGTGTTAGCGGGAGTATATCGAACACCGGGGAGCTGTTTTTT. It yields the protein CSVSGSISNTGELFF.

This clonotype was seen only once. The gene calls are TRBV5-5 and TRBJ1-4, with 8 bases that match TRBD1. Germline loops: CDR1 SGHKS, CDR2 YYEKEE (reference sequence). With V trimmed by 3 bases and J by 11 bases, 9 bases remained unmatched. The CDR3 covers 14 residues. For the CDR3, the DNA is TGTGCCAGCAGCTCGCCGGGACAGGAAATCAAACTGTTTTTT. This sequence encodes CASSSPGQEIKLFF.

In its sample, this clonotype was seen a few times. DNA for the CDR3: TGTGCCAGCAGGAAAAGCGGGGACGAGCAGTACTTC. Residues: CASRKSGDEQYF. V and J are TRBV6-6 and TRBJ2-7; 7 nucleotides line up with TRBD2. The germline V gene has CDR1 MNHNY and CDR2 SVGAGI (reference sequence). Trimming at V came to 6 bases and at J to 5 bases, leaving 4 bases not matched to a gene. This CDR3 region has 12 residues.

In this sample, this clonotype turned up a few times. In DNA form, the CDR3 reads TGTGCCAGCAGCCAAGATTGGGCTCTCACTAGCACAGATACGCAGTATTTT. The encoded protein is CASSQDWALTSTDTQYF. V is TRBV14 and J is TRBJ2-3; no firm D call. This CDR3 spans 17 amino acids. V lost 0 bases and J 0 bases, leaving 13 bases between the germline ends. Germline V gene lookup returns CDR1 SGHDN and CDR2 FVKESK.

Ten or more counts support this clonotype. The J gene is TRBJ2-3, the V gene TRBV12-3 or TRBV12-4; no clear D. V lost 5 bases and J 10 bases, leaving 13 bases between the germline ends. The CDR3 extends over 12 amino acids. In DNA form, the CDR3 reads TGTGCCAGCAGTAGAGGACGCCCGTCGCAGTATTTT. It yields the protein CASSRGRPSQYF.

The table lists this clonotype with a few counts. V is TRBV12-3 or TRBV12-4 and J is TRBJ1-2; no reliable D call. There are 15 residues in the CDR3. V lost 3 bases to trimming and J lost 8 bases, with 19 bases between them. CDR3 loop: CASSFRDGFSLGYTF. CDR3 in DNA: TGTGCCAGCAGTTTTCGCGACGGATTCTCCTTGGGCTACACCTTC.

This clonotype was seen a few times. CDR3 nucleotide sequence: TGTGCCAGCAGCCTCATGGGGGGAGGAGACAATGAGCAGTTCTTC. Protein product: CASSLMGGGDNEQFF. The rearrangement joins TRBV7-9 to TRBJ2-1, with D maybe TRBD2 (6 bases). Per the germline V gene, CDR1 is SEHNR and CDR2 is FQNEAQ (reference sequence). The CDR3 is 15 amino acids. V lost 5 bases and J 5 bases, leaving 16 bases between the germline ends.

For this clonotype: The junction differs from germline at one of its ends, possibly a read error. The V and J genes are TRBV15 and TRBJ2-7, with TRBD1 identical over 9 bases. Germline V lookup: CDR1 LNHNV, CDR2 YYDKDF (reference sequence). CDR3 length: 13 amino acids. Written as DNA, the CDR3 is TGTGCCACCAGCAGAGATCCCTGGACAGGGGAAGGTTTC. As protein: CATSRDPWTGEGF. Full variable domain (outside the CDR3, taken from reference TRBV15 and TRBJ2-7): DAMVIQNPRYQVTQFGKPVTLSCSQTLNHNVMYWYQQKSSQAPKLLFHYYDKDFNNEADTPDNFQSRRPNTSFCFLDIRSPGLGDTAMYLCATSRDPWTGEGFGPGTRLTVT.

This clonotype came up a few times. The rearrangement links TRBV12-3 or TRBV12-4 to TRBJ2-5; D is uncertain. V dropped 0 bases and J dropped 9 bases, with 8 bases sitting between them. The CDR3 covers 12 residues. This CDR3 reads CASSLALGAQYF. CDR3 DNA sequence: TGTGCCAGCAGTTTAGCGCTGGGTGCCCAGTACTTC.

V usage is TRBV12-5 and J usage is TRBJ2-5; D is ambiguous. V lost 4 bases, J lost 4 bases, and 4 bases lay in between. The germline V gene encodes CDR1 LGHNT and CDR2 FRNRAP. The CDR3 totals 11 residues. The CDR3 protein is CASGWGETQYF. In DNA, the CDR3 is TGTGCTAGTGGTTGGGGAGAGACCCAGTACTTC. The full variable domain, in which reference TRBV12-5 and TRBJ2-5 provide the parts outside the CDR3, is DARVTQTPRHKVTEMGQEVTMRCQPILGHNTVFWYRQTMMQGLELLAYFRNRAPLDDSGMPKDRFSAEMPDATLATLKIQPSEPRDSAVYFCASGWGETQYFGPGTRLLVL.

The chain recombines TRBV5-6 with TRBJ2-7; 8 bases match TRBD2. In germline, CDR1 is SGHDT, CDR2 YYEEEE. The ends lost 4 bases at V and 4 bases at J; junction bases unmatched: 10. The CDR3 contains 15 residues. The CDR3 DNA reads TGTGCCAGCAGCACCCCGGGACTAGATTTTTACGAGCAGTACTTC. It specifies CASSTPGLDFYEQYF.

The chain joins TRBV20-1 to TRBJ2-3, with D tentatively TRBD1 (6 bases). Trimming left V 6 bases short and J 0 bases short, with 16 bases between. CDR1 DFQATT and CDR2 SNEGSKA come from the germline V gene (reference sequence). The CDR3 is 15 amino acids. CDR3 region: CSAIGRTGSTDTQYF. The CDR3 DNA reads as TGCAGTGCCATCGGCCGAACAGGGAGCACAGATACGCAGTATTTT.

J is TRBJ2-2 and V is TRBV20-1; 11 bases are a match to TRBD2. Trimming at V came to 6 bases and at J to 4 bases, leaving 7 bases not matched to a gene. This CDR3 has 15 amino acids. From germline, CDR1 is DFQATT and CDR2 SNEGSKA (reference sequence). In nucleotides, the CDR3 is TGCAGTGCCACAACTAGCGGGGGCGGCACCGGGGAGCTGTTTTTT. It encodes CSATTSGGGTGELFF.

This clonotype was seen a handful of times. The chain uses TRBV3-1 and TRBJ2-1; 12 bases are shared with TRBD2. J gave up 6 bases and V 5 bases, and 8 bases lay outside the gene matches. The CDR3 contains 16 residues. Per the germline V gene, CDR1 is LGHDT and CDR2 is YNNKEL (reference sequence). The CDR3 sequence is CASSNRLAGEGNEQFF. The DNA for the CDR3 is TGTGCCAGCAGCAACCGACTAGCGGGAGAGGGCAATGAGCAGTTCTTC.

J is TRBJ2-5 and V is TRBV5-1, with TRBD1 matching 8 bases. The CDR3 has 15 amino acids. Germline lookup yields CDR1 SGHRS and CDR2 YFSETQ. The trim removed 3 bases at V and 1 base at J, leaving 5 bases unmatched. CDR3 protein: CASSWGDRIQETQYF. The CDR3 bases are TGCGCCAGCAGCTGGGGGGACAGGATCCAAGAGACCCAGTACTTC.